The 12 T cell receptor beta chains listed next were all sequenced from one sample in a study of identical twins. TCRdb processed the 5' RACE reads anew with MiXCR; each CDR3 protein has one entry. The table records roughly 720,000 distinct CDR3 sequences, about 18% of them present only once. Another study also made use of these data, one on T cells expressing NK-cell markers.

The sequenced sample was PBMCs. These receptors were obtained from a woman between 18 and 30 years old in good health.

The chain's CDR3 is CASSYSSSGGLYEQYF. In DNA form, the CDR3 reads TGTGCCAGCAGTTACTCGAGTAGCGGGGGCTTGTACGAGCAGTACTTC. The chain joins TRBV6-5 to TRBJ2-7, with TRBD2 identical over 9 bases. The CDR3 sequence is 16 residues long. With 0 bases clipped from V and 4 bases from J, the junction kept 7 bases outside the gene matches. From germline, CDR1 is MNHEY and CDR2 SVGAGI.

This clonotype has a handful of counts. The chain is built from TRBV6-1 and TRBJ2-7; TRBD2 matches 13 bases. The CDR3 loop spans 16 amino acids. Looked up from germline, CDR1 is MNHNS and CDR2 is SASEGT. The trim removed 6 bases at V and 3 bases at J, leaving 8 bases unmatched. In nucleotides, the CDR3 is TGTGCCAGCAGCAGTAGAAGACTAGCGGGGGGCTACGAGCAGTACTTC. Its translation is CASSSRRLAGGYEQYF.

V usage is TRBV5-1 and J usage is TRBJ2-5; D unresolved. The CDR3 has 15 amino acids. Germline CDR1 is SGHRS and CDR2 is YFSETQ. The V and J ends lost 2 bases and 3 bases respectively, with 14 bases between them. The CDR3 bases are TGCGCCAGCAGCTTTACCCGAATGGGAAAAGAGACCCAGTACTTC. Protein: CASSFTRMGKETQYF.

This clonotype came up a few times. The chain uses TRBV20-1 and TRBJ2-1; TRBD2 agrees at 7 bases. With V trimmed by 3 bases and J by 3 bases, 11 bases remained unmatched. The CDR3 extends over 16 amino acids. Germline V CDR1 and CDR2: DFQATT, SNEGSKA (reference sequence). This CDR3 is CSASGGSRAIYNEQFF. For the CDR3, the DNA is TGCAGTGCTAGCGGCGGGAGTAGGGCTATCTACAATGAGCAGTTCTTC.

The chain has TRBV6-1 and TRBJ2-5, with a possible D match to TRBD2 (5 bases). Deletions cut 6 bases from V and 5 bases from J, with 13 bases between. The germline V gene has CDR1 MNHNS and CDR2 SASEGT. This CDR3 has 13 residues. CDR3 protein: CASRFAPGETQYF. The CDR3 DNA reads TGTGCCAGCAGGTTCGCACCGGGGGAGACCCAGTACTTC.

The rearrangement links TRBV6-5 to TRBJ2-7, with TRBD1 matching over 10 bases. Unmatched junction bases numbered 7, after V lost 2 bases and J lost 3 bases. The CDR3 length is 16 residues. Germline CDR1 is MNHEY and CDR2 is SVGAGI. The CDR3 bases are TGTGCCAGCAGTTACACCGGGACAGGGGTCGGCTACGAGCAGTACTTC. Residues: CASSYTGTGVGYEQYF.

This clonotype was seen once. The V and J genes are TRBV20-1 and TRBJ2-7, with D maybe TRBD1 (6 bases). The CDR3 is 16 residues long. The germline V gene has CDR1 DFQATT and CDR2 SNEGSKA (reference sequence). V lost 0 bases to trimming and J lost 0 bases, with 15 bases between them. The CDR3 here is CSARELITGFSYEQYF. Written as DNA, the CDR3 is TGCAGTGCTAGAGAGCTAATAACAGGGTTCTCCTACGAGCAGTACTTC.

This chain joins TRBV7-3 and TRBJ2-3; 7 nucleotides match TRBD1. The germline gives CDR1 SGHTA, CDR2 FQGTGA. The CDR3 is made up of 15 amino acids. V shed 4 bases and J 1 base; nucleotides not matched to a gene: 5. The DNA of the CDR3 is TGTGCCAGCAGCTACAGGACAGGTCGCACAGATACGCAGTATTTT. It is translated as CASSYRTGRTDTQYF.

The V gene is TRBV29-1, the J gene TRBJ2-3; 8 positions match TRBD2. Trimming cost V 6 bases and J 10 bases; bases outside gene matches: 15. The CDR3 has 14 amino acids. Germline-derived CDR1 and CDR2 are SQVTM and ANQGSEA. As DNA, the CDR3 is TGCAGCGTGGAGACCGGGACTAGATCGACTCCGCAGTATTTT. Protein product: CSVETGTRSTPQYF.

The chain employs TRBV20-1 and TRBJ2-3; D is uncertain. Trimming left V 0 bases short and J 7 bases short, with 14 bases between. The CDR3 sequence is 14 residues long. Germline V gene lookup returns CDR1 DFQATT and CDR2 SNEGSKA (reference sequence). DNA for the CDR3: TGCAGTGCTAGAGATACTCGCCGGACCTATACGCAGTATTTT. Translated, it gives CSARDTRRTYTQYF.

The gene calls are TRBV29-1 and TRBJ2-7; D is perhaps TRBD1 (5 bases). CDR1 and CDR2 from the germline V gene are SQVTM and ANQGSEA. The CDR3 runs 13 residues. Trimming cost V 4 bases and J 2 bases, with 12 bases left between them. For the CDR3, the DNA is TGCAGCGTTGTCCCTAGGGGCACCTACGAGCAGTACTTC. This encodes CSVVPRGTYEQYF.

This clonotype was detected a few times. The J gene is TRBJ2-7, the V gene TRBV11-2, with D uncertain. Germline V CDR1 and CDR2: SGHAT, FQNNGV. This CDR3 is built from 13 residues. Trimming shortened V by 5 bases and J by 3 bases, and 11 bases separated the two germline ends. CDR3 loop: CASSPKPVYEQYF. Here the CDR3 DNA reads TGTGCCAGCAGCCCCAAGCCGGTCTACGAGCAGTACTTC.